This T cell receptor (beta chain) was recorded in a study of blood T cell repertoires in COVID-19. Here immunoSEQ multiplex PCR was the method, and the copy in TCRdb shows in-frame clones only, minus some. Here the sample spans approximately 490,000 clones, 87% being singletons. This clone was seen just once. Participant-given clinical history determined each cohort assignment. Recovery among Cohort 3 donors was established by two negative PCRs, clearance, or symptom resolution. Sample: PBMCs or T cells enriched from blood (not recorded which). The receptor was isolated from a young woman who had recovered from COVID-19.

DNA of the CDR3: TGTGCCACCAGTGAGTCAGGGCTGCCTAGGCAGTTCTTC. Encoded protein: CATSESGLPRQFF. The chain joins TRBV24-1 to TRBJ2-1; weak D call: TRBD1 (5 bases). From germline, CDR1 is KGHDR and CDR2 SFDVKD. The V gene lost 4 bases and the J gene lost 12 bases, with 15 bases spanning the gap. CDR3 length: 13 residues.